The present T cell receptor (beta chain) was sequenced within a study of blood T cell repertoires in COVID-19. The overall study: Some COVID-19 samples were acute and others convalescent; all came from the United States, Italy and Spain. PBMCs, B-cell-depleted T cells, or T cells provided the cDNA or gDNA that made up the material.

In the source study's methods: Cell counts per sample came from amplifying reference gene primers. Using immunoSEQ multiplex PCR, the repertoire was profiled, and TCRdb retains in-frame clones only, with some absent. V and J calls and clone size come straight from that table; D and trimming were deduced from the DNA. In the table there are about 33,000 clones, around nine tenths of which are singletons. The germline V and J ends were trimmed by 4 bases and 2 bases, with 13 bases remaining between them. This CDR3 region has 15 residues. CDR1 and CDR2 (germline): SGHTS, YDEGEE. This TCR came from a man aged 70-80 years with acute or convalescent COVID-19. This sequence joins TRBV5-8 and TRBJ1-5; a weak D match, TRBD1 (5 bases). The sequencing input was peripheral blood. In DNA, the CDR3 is TGTGCCAGCAGCCTGGAGACAGTTCGCAATCAGCCCCAGCATTTT. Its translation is CASSLETVRNQPQHF.